This T cell receptor (beta chain) was found in a study of T-cell reconstitution after alpha-beta-depleted transplantation in children. Per the germline V gene, CDR1 is SGHRS and CDR2 is YFSETQ. With 0 bases clipped from V and 6 bases from J, the junction kept 7 bases outside the gene matches. The CDR3 loop spans 15 amino acids. In its sample, this clonotype was seen many times. Unique molecular identifiers were incorporated into the prepared TCRbeta library. TCRdb independently ran MiXCR on the PCR reads; one entry per CDR3 protein. The sample contains approximately 83,000 distinct CDR3 sequences, about 8% of which appear only once.

This chain uses TRBV5-1 with TRBJ2-3, with 7 positions matching TRBD2. This clonotype was obtained from a human donor who donated a stem cell graft to a child with congenital amegakaryocytic thrombocytopenia. Material: PBMCs from the stem cell graft donor, obtained from the stem cell graft. The CDR3 spells CASSLVLANADTQYF. In DNA form, the CDR3 reads TGCGCCAGCAGCTTGGTACTAGCGAACGCGGATACGCAGTATTTT.